Following are 4 T cell receptor beta chains from one sample sequenced in a study of graft-versus-host responses after intestinal transplantation. Here immunoSEQ multiplex PCR was the method, and the copy in TCRdb shows in-frame clones only, minus some. In the table there are over 75,000 clones, around 89% of which are singletons. The antigens of these receptors remain unknown. Sequences were derived from unstimulated CD4+ T cells sorted from spleen or lymph node cells, sampled before transplant. Source of these receptors: a human donor who was the organ donor for an intestinal transplant.

This clone is a singleton in its sample. The chain employs TRBV7-2 and TRBJ2-7; D gene uncertain. Looked up from germline, CDR1 is SGHTA and CDR2 is FQGNSA. V gave up 3 bases and J gave up 3 bases, with 12 bases separating them. CDR3 length: 14 residues. The CDR3: CASSLVEWIYEQYF. CDR3 DNA: TGTGCCAGCAGCTTGGTGGAGTGGATCTACGAGCAGTACTTC.

The chain couples TRBV6-5 to TRBJ1-2; unclear D gene. In germline, CDR1 is MNHEY, CDR2 SVGAGI. V was cut by 5 bases and J by 8 bases, with 12 bases left in between. CDR3 length: 12 amino acids. The CDR3 DNA is TGTGCCAGCAGTGAAGCGGTCCGAGGCTACACCTTC. Encoded protein: CASSEAVRGYTF.

The chain carries TRBV9 and TRBJ2-1; 9 bases fit TRBD2. The junction had 3 bases not matched to a gene; V was cut back by 0 bases and J by 8 bases. The CDR3 is 14 residues long. Germline V gene lookup returns CDR1 SGDLS and CDR2 YYNGEE. CDR3 in DNA: TGTGCCAGCAGCGTAGGCGGGGGGGCCTATGAGCAGTTCTTC. Its translation is CASSVGGGAYEQFF. Based on the CDR3 plus reference TRBV9 and TRBJ2-1, the full variable domain is DSGVTQTPKHLITATGQRVTLRCSPRSGDLSVYWYQQSLDQGLQFLIQYYNGEERAKGNILERFSAQQFPDLHSELNLSSLELGDSALYFCASSVGGGAYEQFFGPGTRLTVL.

V is TRBV9 and J is TRBJ2-1, with 7 bases lining up with TRBD2. Germline CDR1 is SGDLS and CDR2 is YYNGEE. The CDR3 contains 16 residues. V shed 2 bases, J shed 0 bases, and the junction held 5 bases outside the gene matches. This CDR3 is CASSVTLAGSYNEQFF. The CDR3 coding sequence is TGTGCCAGCAGCGTGACCTTAGCGGGCTCCTACAATGAGCAGTTCTTC.